This note documents a single T cell receptor beta chain sequence. Its antigen is undetermined. These data are taken from a study of long-term antiretroviral therapy in people with HIV. immunoSEQ v3.0 was run at survey level. In sequencing, about 40,000-50,000 T-cell genomes per sample were targeted. Method: immunoSEQ multiplex PCR; TCRdb's copy keeps in-frame clones and lacks some. The data contain approximately 24,000 clones, 65% to 85% of them singletons. Samples held about 0.85-11 million cryopreserved PBMC before DNA extraction. Study-level findings and limits: Possibly under older ART regimens, blood was drawn between about 2003 and 2018. Pre-ART clonal expansion yielded clones that dominated the repertoire at all time points.

The sequence was obtained from a man aged 25 to 45 with HIV. Sequences were derived from unsorted PBMCs, sampled 2.1 years after starting antiretroviral therapy.

The CDR3 sequence: CASSRGDRLQSGNTIYF. The CDR3 bases are TGTGCCAGCAGCCGCGGAGACAGGCTTCAATCTGGAAACACCATATATTTT. The chain employs TRBV7-2 and TRBJ1-3; D is perhaps TRBD1 (6 bases). V lost 5 bases to trimming and J lost 1 base, with 18 bases between them. CDR1 and CDR2 from the germline V gene are SGHTA and FQGNSA. The CDR3 totals 17 residues.